What follows is one T cell receptor (beta chain) and its context. The antigen remains undetermined. This record belongs to a study of T cell repertoires in cytomegalovirus infection. Looking at the study overall: An indication of both CMV infection and matching HLA type came from public TCR beta signatures.

Germline CDR1 is SGHVS and CDR2 is FNYEAQ. CDR3 size: 16 residues. Trimming took off 5 bases at V and 2 bases at J, with 16 bases between the two ends. Via MiXCR, TCRdb re-called the reads, giving one row per CDR3 protein. The sample consists of around 430,000 distinct CDR3 sequences, approximately 46% of them appearing once. Findings and caveats of the study: Carriage of CMV together with the relevant HLA was identifiable through cumulative public TCR beta family frequency. Ex vivo responses were dominated by HLA-C-restricted CMV-specific TCR beta clonotypes.

This clonotype was sampled from a human donor in good health (CMV status not recorded). Some clones in this sample may be carry-over from other donors' samples. This chain joins TRBV7-6 and TRBJ2-1; tentatively, D is TRBD1 or TRBD2 (6 bases each). This material consisted of cultured PBMCs, taken from culture after CMV antigen stimulation. The chain's CDR3 is CASSPPGAQPYNEQFF. The CDR3 DNA reads TGTGCCAGCAGCCCCCCGGGGGCCCAACCCTACAATGAGCAGTTCTTC.